The present TCR beta chain was sequenced within a study of post-analysis software for immune sequencing data. General study points: Five or six TRBV segments were significantly more frequent in patients than in controls. TRBV5-6, TRBV5-1 and TRBV20-1 were among these segments.

TCR beta libraries were prepared from cDNA with unique molecular identifiers. TCRdb re-derived calls from the PCR reads in MiXCR, one entry per CDR3 protein. The data hold about half a million distinct CDR3 sequences, with 34% observed a single time. CDR3 length: 16 amino acids. CDR1 and CDR2 (germline): SGHTA, FQGTGA. J was trimmed by 5 bases and V by 5 bases; bases with no gene match: 3. This clonotype has just a few counts. The target antigen is unknown. This TCR was recovered from a girl aged 2-17 years with multiple sclerosis. This chain links TRBV7-3 with TRBJ2-1, with TRBD2 matching 16 bases. The sample comprised blood. CDR3 DNA: TGTGCCAGCAGCAGGGGACTAGCGGGGGGGAACAATGAGCAGTTCTTC. Translation: CASSRGLAGGNNEQFF. Full variable domain (missing parts from reference TRBV7-3 and TRBJ2-1): GAGVSQTPSNKVTEKGKYVELRCDPISGHTALYWYRQSLGQGPEFLIYFQGTGAADDSGLPNDRFFAVRPEGSVSTLKIQRTERGDSAVYLCASSRGLAGGNNEQFFGPGTRLTVL.